One sample yielded the 30 T cell receptor beta chains listed below, sequenced in a study of T cells in localized non-small cell lung cancer. Sequencing used immunoSEQ multiplex PCR; TCRdb keeps in-frame clones, though not all of them. This table has approximately 70,000 clones, around 85% appearing once. Sequences were derived from peripheral blood, sampled before any cancer treatment. Receptors were obtained from a male donor aged 60 or older with stage III squamous cell lung carcinoma.

The gene calls are TRBV19 and TRBJ2-5; TRBD1 is a possible D gene (6 bases). Trimming cost V 5 bases and J 4 bases, with 11 bases left between them. CDR1 is LNHDA and CDR2 is SQIVND in the germline V gene (reference sequence). This CDR3 spans 13 amino acids. The CDR3 region has the DNA TGTGCCAGTAGTGGGGGCAGGGGAGAGACCCAGTACTTC. Its protein product is CASSGGRGETQYF.

This chain uses TRBV5-6 with TRBJ2-4; tentatively, D is TRBD2 (5 bases). V lost 4 bases and J 6 bases, leaving 11 bases between the germline ends. The CDR3 sequence is 13 residues long. CDR1 and CDR2 from the germline V gene are SGHDT and YYEEEE. The chain's CDR3 is CASSIHGRNIQYF. DNA of the CDR3: TGTGCCAGCAGCATCCATGGGAGAAACATTCAGTACTTC.

The chain combines TRBV18 with TRBJ2-2, with a weak D call TRBD1 (5 bases). CDR1 is KGHSH and CDR2 is LQKENI in the germline V gene. CDR3 length: 19 amino acids. The V end was cut by 3 bases, the J end by 1 base, with 21 bases between. CDR3 sequence (DNA): TGTGCCAGCTCACCCCCGAATGTGGCAGGGAAGAGGAACACCGGGGAGCTGTTTTTT. Translation: CASSPPNVAGKRNTGELFF.

The chain has TRBV30 and TRBJ2-7; 9 bases align to TRBD1. The germline gives CDR1 GTSNPN, CDR2 SVGIG (reference sequence). Trimming removed 5 bases from V and 3 bases from J; junction bases left unmatched: 2. CDR3 length: 12 amino acids. The CDR3 DNA follows: TGTGCCTGGCAGACAGGGGGCTACGAGCAGTACTTC. Protein: CAWQTGGYEQYF. Looking up the rest from reference TRBV30 and TRBJ2-7 gives the full variable domain: SQTIHQWPATLVQPVGSPLSLECTVEGTSNPNLYWYRQAAGRGLQLLFYSVGIGQISSEVPQNLSASRPQDRQFILSSKKLLLSDSGFYLCAWQTGGYEQYFGPGTRLTVT.

This chain uses TRBV5-1 with TRBJ2-3; 11 nucleotides align to TRBD1. Trimming cost V 7 bases and J 4 bases; bases outside gene matches: 2. The CDR3 loop spans 13 amino acids. Germline V gene lookup returns CDR1 SGHRS and CDR2 YFSETQ. CDR3 region: CASRTGGADTQYF. CDR3 sequence (DNA): TGCGCCAGCCGGACAGGGGGCGCAGATACGCAGTATTTT. Complete variable domain (other parts from reference TRBV5-1 and TRBJ2-3): KAGVTQTPRYLIKTRGQQVTLSCSPISGHRSVSWYQQTPGQGLQFLFEYFSETQRNKGNFPGRFSGRQFSNSRSEMNVSTLELGDSALYLCASRTGGADTQYFGPGTRLTVL.

V and J are TRBV7-2 and TRBJ2-7; a weak D match, TRBD2 (5 bases). Germline V gene lookup returns CDR1 SGHTA and CDR2 FQGNSA. V lost 5 bases and J 8 bases, leaving 19 bases between the germline ends. This CDR3 contains 14 residues. CDR3 DNA: TGTGCCAGCAGCCCACCCCGGACGGGGAGCAAGCAGTACTTC. This codes for CASSPPRTGSKQYF.

The chain couples TRBV7-2 to TRBJ1-2; D is unclear. Trimming removed 5 bases from V and 5 bases from J, with 12 bases in between. There are 13 residues in the CDR3. The germline gives CDR1 SGHTA, CDR2 FQGNSA. CDR3: CASSPPHGYGYTF. The DNA for the CDR3 is TGTGCCAGCAGCCCCCCTCACGGTTATGGCTACACCTTC.

The chain carries TRBV9 and TRBJ1-6; 9 bases are a match to TRBD1. Germline CDR1 and CDR2: SGDLS and YYNGEE. Trimming took 2 bases from V and 8 from J; bases not matched to a gene: 2. The CDR3 runs to 14 residues. DNA of the CDR3: TGTGCCAGCAGCGTCCGGGACAGGGATTCACCCCTCCACTTT. It encodes CASSVRDRDSPLHF. Drawing the rest from reference TRBV9 and TRBJ1-6, the complete variable domain is DSGVTQTPKHLITATGQRVTLRCSPRSGDLSVYWYQQSLDQGLQFLIQYYNGEERAKGNILERFSAQQFPDLHSELNLSSLELGDSALYFCASSVRDRDSPLHFGNGTRLTVT.

The rearrangement links TRBV7-8 to TRBJ1-6; no clear D. The CDR3 has 14 amino acids. Germline V gene lookup returns CDR1 SGHVS and CDR2 FQNEAQ. V gave up 5 bases and J gave up 12 bases, with 17 bases separating them. The CDR3 spells CASSPISGLQPLHF. CDR3 nucleotide sequence: TGTGCCAGCAGCCCAATTTCGGGCCTGCAACCCCTCCACTTT.

The V and J genes are TRBV30 and TRBJ2-5; D is possibly TRBD2 (6 bases). The length of the CDR3 is 12 residues. Germline V CDR1 and CDR2: GTSNPN, SVGIG (reference sequence). Trimming shortened V by 4 bases and J by 4 bases, and 10 bases separated the two germline ends. DNA of the CDR3: TGTGCCTGGAAAGGGAGGTCAGAGACCCAGTACTTC. Its protein product is CAWKGRSETQYF. Full variable domain (outside the CDR3, taken from reference TRBV30 and TRBJ2-5): SQTIHQWPATLVQPVGSPLSLECTVEGTSNPNLYWYRQAAGRGLQLLFYSVGIGQISSEVPQNLSASRPQDRQFILSSKKLLLSDSGFYLCAWKGRSETQYFGPGTRLLVL.

This rearrangement joins TRBV5-4 to TRBJ2-2; D is perhaps TRBD1 or TRBD2 (5 bases each). The CDR3 totals 14 residues. Trimming pared 7 bases from V and 4 bases from J, leaving 14 bases between. Germline CDR1 is SGHNT and CDR2 is YYREEE (reference sequence). The CDR3 sequence: CASAVEGPTGELFF. Here the CDR3 DNA reads TGTGCCAGCGCCGTTGAGGGGCCCACCGGGGAGCTGTTTTTT.

The CDR3 nucleotides read TGTGCCAGCAGCTTGTGGGAATCCAACATTCAGTACTTC. This sequence encodes CASSLWESNIQYF. The chain is built from TRBV7-2 and TRBJ2-4; D remains ambiguous. V lost 3 bases and J 7 bases, leaving 10 bases between the germline ends. The germline V gene has CDR1 SGHTA and CDR2 FQGNSA. The CDR3 has 13 amino acids. Using reference TRBV7-2 and TRBJ2-4 for the parts outside the CDR3, the full variable domain is GAGVSQSPSNKVTEKGKDVELRCDPISGHTALYWYRQSLGQGLEFLIYFQGNSAPDKSGLPSDRFSAERTGGSVSTLTIQRTQQEDSAVYLCASSLWESNIQYFGAGTRLSVL.

The table lists this clone with a count of one. This rearrangement joins TRBV6-1 to TRBJ1-1, with D perhaps matching TRBD1 (5 bases). Deletions cut 7 bases from V and 4 bases from J, with 10 bases between. The CDR3 loop spans 12 amino acids. Germline V CDR1 and CDR2: MNHNS, SASEGT. The CDR3 region is CASTGTGTEAFF. The CDR3 DNA is TGTGCCAGCACCGGGACCGGCACTGAAGCTTTCTTT.

In its sample, this clone was seen once. This chain connects TRBV6-1 to TRBJ2-1, with D uncertain. Germline V gene data show CDR1 as MNHNS and CDR2 as SASEGT. Between the trimmed V and J ends, which lost 3 bases and 0 bases, there was a span of 6 bases. CDR3 length: 14 residues. For the CDR3, the DNA is TGTGCCAGCAGTGAGATGAGCTCCTACAATGAGCAGTTCTTC. Its translation: CASSEMSSYNEQFF.

The chain is built from TRBV4-2 and TRBJ2-2, with D perhaps matching TRBD2 (6 bases). Per the germline V gene, CDR1 is LGHNA and CDR2 is YNFKEQ. This CDR3 contains 17 residues. V was cut by 0 bases and J by 4 bases, with 15 bases left in between. DNA for the CDR3: TGTGCCAGCAGCCAAGATAGCGAGACTAGTCTCACCGGGGAGCTGTTTTTT. It codes for CASSQDSETSLTGELFF.

V and J are TRBV10-3 and TRBJ2-1; 12 nucleotides agree with TRBD2. V gave up 5 bases and J gave up 5 bases; unmatched junction bases: 4. The germline CDR1 and CDR2 sequences are ENHRY and SYGVKD. The CDR3 spans 15 residues. This CDR3 reads CAISRLAGAHNEQFF. CDR3 bases: TGTGCCATCAGTCGACTAGCGGGGGCGCACAATGAGCAGTTCTTC.

This rearrangement joins TRBV19 to TRBJ2-2; TRBD1 aligns across 8 bases. The CDR3 length is 15 residues. Trimming at V came to 1 base and at J to 6 bases, leaving 4 bases not matched to a gene. In germline, CDR1 is LNHDA, CDR2 SQIVND (reference sequence). CDR3 loop: CASSIADRVPGELFF. Here the CDR3 DNA reads TGTGCCAGTAGTATAGCGGACAGGGTCCCCGGGGAGCTGTTTTTT. Combining the CDR3 with reference TRBV19 and TRBJ2-2 gives the whole variable domain DGGITQSPKYLFRKEGQNVTLSCEQNLNHDAMYWYRQDPGQGLRLIYYSQIVNDFQKGDIAEGYSVSREKKESFPLTVTSAQKNPTAFYLCASSIADRVPGELFFGEGSRLTVL.

This clone was seen more than once but under ten times. The chain has TRBV20-1 and TRBJ2-5, with D possibly TRBD1 on 5 matching bases. V dropped 2 bases and J dropped 4 bases, with 5 bases sitting between them. There are 11 residues in the CDR3. Germline CDR1 reads DFQATT; CDR2 reads SNEGSKA (reference sequence). The chain's CDR3 is CSARQGETQYF. The DNA for the CDR3 is TGCAGTGCTAGACAGGGAGAGACCCAGTACTTC.

The chain combines TRBV2 with TRBJ2-7; no reliable D call. Germline V gene data show CDR1 as SNHLY and CDR2 as FYNNEI. The ends were cut back, 6 bases at V and 6 bases at J, with 9 bases in the middle. The CDR3 spans 11 residues. The CDR3 DNA sequence: TGTGCCAGCAGATATTATCGCGAGCAGTACTTC. This translates into CASRYYREQYF.

The chain recombines TRBV2 with TRBJ2-2; 8 positions agree with TRBD1. There are 15 residues in the CDR3. Unmatched junction bases numbered 6, after V lost 7 bases and J lost 2 bases. In germline, CDR1 is SNHLY, CDR2 FYNNEI. The CDR3 DNA reads as TGTGCCAGCACCCGGGACAGGACAAACACCGGGGAGCTGTTTTTT. This translates into CASTRDRTNTGELFF.

V usage is TRBV6-6 and J usage is TRBJ1-6; no firm D call. Looked up from germline, CDR1 is MNHNY and CDR2 is SVGAGI (reference sequence). Trimming cost V 7 bases and J 4 bases, with 8 bases left between them. This CDR3 has 13 residues. The CDR3, as DNA: TGTGCCAGCACTCAGTTATATAATTCACCCCTCCACTTT. It specifies CASTQLYNSPLHF.

This clone was found once. The CDR3 DNA follows: TGTGCCATCAGTAAGGATGGGATGGGCAATGAGCAGTTCTTC. Protein sequence: CAISKDGMGNEQFF. The rearrangement uses TRBV10-3 and TRBJ2-1; unclear D gene. Germline loops: CDR1 ENHRY, CDR2 SYGVKD. This CDR3 is built from 14 residues. Trimming pared 5 bases from V and 6 bases from J, leaving 14 bases between.

The chain has TRBV9 and TRBJ2-5, with 11 bases identical to TRBD1. CDR3 length: 16 amino acids. CDR1 SGDLS and CDR2 YYNGEE come from the germline V gene. Losses at the gene ends were 0 bases for V and 1 base for J; bases not matched to a gene: 2. CDR3: CASSVVGTGGQETQYF. As DNA, the CDR3 is TGTGCCAGCAGCGTAGTTGGGACAGGGGGCCAAGAGACCCAGTACTTC.

This clone was observed a few times. V gene TRBV5-1 combines with J gene TRBJ1-1; D perhaps matches TRBD1 (5 bases). This CDR3 region has 14 residues. V was cut by 7 bases and J by 1 base, with 14 bases left in between. Germline CDR1 is SGHRS and CDR2 is YFSETQ. The chain's CDR3 is CASARARANTEAFF. The CDR3 nucleotides read TGCGCCAGCGCCCGGGCCAGGGCGAACACTGAAGCTTTCTTT.

The chain has TRBV29-1 and TRBJ1-6; 10 bases line up with TRBD1. In germline, CDR1 is SQVTM, CDR2 ANQGSEA. V lost 6 bases to trimming and J lost 7 bases; unmatched junction nucleotides: 3. The length of the CDR3 is 13 residues. This chain's CDR3 is CSVVDRGNSPLHF. The CDR3 DNA sequence: TGCAGCGTGGTGGACAGGGGGAATTCACCCCTCCACTTT.

This sequence joins TRBV13 and TRBJ2-1, with D perhaps TRBD2 (5 bases). V dropped 0 bases and J dropped 2 bases, with 8 bases sitting between them. This CDR3 spans 15 amino acids. The germline gives CDR1 PRHDT, CDR2 FYEKMQ (reference sequence). DNA of the CDR3: TGTGCCAGCAGCTTAGGAGGAGGTCCCTACAATGAGCAGTTCTTC. As protein: CASSLGGGPYNEQFF.

The chain is built from TRBV7-2 and TRBJ2-3; a possible D gene is TRBD1 (5 bases). The germline gives CDR1 SGHTA, CDR2 FQGNSA. The CDR3 has 15 residues. V shed 1 base and J shed 4 bases, with 12 bases lying between them. The CDR3 is CASSLGQGSADTQYF. DNA of the CDR3: TGTGCCAGCAGCTTAGGGCAGGGAAGCGCAGATACGCAGTATTTT.

The chain has TRBV4-2 and TRBJ2-2; TRBD1 aligns across 8 bases. This CDR3 has 18 residues. CDR1 and CDR2 from the germline V gene are LGHNA and YNFKEQ. With V trimmed by 4 bases and J by 4 bases, 14 bases remained unmatched. CDR3 in DNA: TGTGCCAGCAGCCCCACCGGGGCCCAGGGGGCGCGCACCGGGGAGCTGTTTTTT. It yields the protein CASSPTGAQGARTGELFF.

V usage is TRBV5-1 and J usage is TRBJ2-1, with TRBD2 identical over 11 bases. Germline V CDR1 and CDR2: SGHRS, YFSETQ. There are 14 residues in the CDR3. Germline trimming cut 5 bases from V and 10 bases from J; bases unmatched to any gene: 8. CDR3 in amino acids: CASRENSGGAEQFF. CDR3 coding DNA: TGCGCCAGCAGGGAGAATAGCGGGGGGGCCGAGCAGTTCTTC.

This clone appeared a single time. The chain recombines TRBV5-4 with TRBJ1-1; D is unclear. CDR3 length: 15 residues. Germline CDR1 and CDR2: SGHNT and YYREEE (reference sequence). Trimming took off 2 bases at V and 8 bases at J, with 19 bases between the two ends. This CDR3 is CASSLGREELREAFF. DNA of the CDR3: TGTGCCAGCAGCTTAGGCCGGGAGGAGCTAAGGGAAGCTTTCTTT.